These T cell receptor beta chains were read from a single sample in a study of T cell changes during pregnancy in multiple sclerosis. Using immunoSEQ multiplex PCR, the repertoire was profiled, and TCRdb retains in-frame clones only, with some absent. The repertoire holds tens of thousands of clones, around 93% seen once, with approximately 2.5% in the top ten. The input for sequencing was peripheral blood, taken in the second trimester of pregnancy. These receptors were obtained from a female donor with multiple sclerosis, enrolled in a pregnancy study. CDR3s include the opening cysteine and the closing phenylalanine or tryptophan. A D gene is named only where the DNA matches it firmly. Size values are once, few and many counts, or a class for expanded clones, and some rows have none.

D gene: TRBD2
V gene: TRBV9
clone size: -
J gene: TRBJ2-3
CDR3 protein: CASSASSGGNTDTQYF
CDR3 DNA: TGTGCCAGCAGCGCGAGTAGCGGGGGGAACACAGATACGCAGTATTTT

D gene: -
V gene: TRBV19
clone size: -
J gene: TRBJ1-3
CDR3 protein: CAVDGGRHTIYF
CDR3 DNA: TGTGCCGTCGACGGGGGTCGACACACCATATATTTT

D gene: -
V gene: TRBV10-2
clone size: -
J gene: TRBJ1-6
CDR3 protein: CASRGGGLGSPLHF
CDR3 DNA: TGCGCCAGCAGGGGCGGGGGGCTTGGATCACCCCTCCACTTT

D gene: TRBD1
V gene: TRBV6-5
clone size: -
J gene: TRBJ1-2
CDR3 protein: CASKEGQRYGYTF
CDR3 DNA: TGTGCCAGCAAGGAGGGACAGCGATATGGCTACACCTTC

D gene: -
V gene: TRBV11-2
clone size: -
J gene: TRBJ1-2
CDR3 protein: CASSPQGDYGYTF
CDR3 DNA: TGTGCCAGCAGCCCTCAAGGGGACTATGGCTACACCTTC

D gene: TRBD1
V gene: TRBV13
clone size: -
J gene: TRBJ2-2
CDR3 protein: CASSLGTGEKLFF
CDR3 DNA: TGTGCCAGCAGCCTAGGGACAGGGGAGAAGCTGTTTTTT

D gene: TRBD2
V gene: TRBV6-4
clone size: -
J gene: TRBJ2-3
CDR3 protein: CASSPSGTDTQYF
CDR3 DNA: TGTGCCAGCAGTCCAAGCGGGACCGATACGCAGTATTTT

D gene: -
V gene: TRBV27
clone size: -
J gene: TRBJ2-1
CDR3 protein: CASSFSGTSSYNEQFF
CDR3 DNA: TGTGCCAGCAGTTTCAGCGGGACAAGCTCCTACAATGAGCAGTTCTTC

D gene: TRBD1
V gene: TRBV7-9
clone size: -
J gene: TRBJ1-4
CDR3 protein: CASSLAGTANEKLFF
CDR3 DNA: TGTGCCAGCAGCTTAGCGGGGACAGCTAATGAAAAACTGTTTTTT

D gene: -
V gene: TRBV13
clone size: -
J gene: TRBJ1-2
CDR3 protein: CASTLGQSVYGYTF
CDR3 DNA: TGTGCCAGCACCCTCGGACAATCTGTTTATGGCTACACCTTC

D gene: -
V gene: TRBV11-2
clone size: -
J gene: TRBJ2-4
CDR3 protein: CASSRGTPRVYRAKNIQYF
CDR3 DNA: TGTGCCAGCAGCCGCGGGACGCCACGGGTATATAGAGCCAAAAACATTCAGTACTTC

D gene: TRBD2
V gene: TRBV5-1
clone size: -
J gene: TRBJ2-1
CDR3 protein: CASSLGLAGGNEQFF
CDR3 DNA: TGCGCCAGCAGCTTGGGGCTAGCGGGGGGAAATGAGCAGTTCTTC

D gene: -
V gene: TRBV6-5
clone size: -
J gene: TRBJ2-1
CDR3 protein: CASSPFREQDNEQFF
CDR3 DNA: TGTGCCAGCAGTCCATTCCGGGAGCAGGACAATGAGCAGTTCTTC

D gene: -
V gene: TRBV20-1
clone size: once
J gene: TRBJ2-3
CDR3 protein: CSAPSGTQYF
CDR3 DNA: TGCAGTGCTCCCTCGGGTACGCAGTATTTT

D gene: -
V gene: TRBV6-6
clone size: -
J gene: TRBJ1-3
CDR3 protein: CASSYGTSSGNTIYF
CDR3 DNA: TGTGCCAGCAGTTATGGGACATCCTCTGGAAACACCATATATTTT

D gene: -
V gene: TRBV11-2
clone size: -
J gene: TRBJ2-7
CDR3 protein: CASSLDLYREQYF
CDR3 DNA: TGTGCCAGCAGCTTAGATCTCTACCGCGAGCAGTACTTC

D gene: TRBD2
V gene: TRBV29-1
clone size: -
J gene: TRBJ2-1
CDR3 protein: CSVKGTSGRYNEQFF
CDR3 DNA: TGCAGCGTTAAGGGGACTAGCGGGCGTTACAATGAGCAGTTCTTC

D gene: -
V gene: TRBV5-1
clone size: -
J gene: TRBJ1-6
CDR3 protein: CASSLGPTGHYNSPLHF
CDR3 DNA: TGCGCCAGCAGCTTGGGCCCAACAGGCCACTATAATTCACCCCTCCACTTT

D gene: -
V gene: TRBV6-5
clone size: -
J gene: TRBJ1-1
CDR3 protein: CASSYRPDRLNTEAFF
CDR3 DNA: TGTGCCAGCAGTTACCGTCCCGACAGGTTGAACACTGAAGCTTTCTTT

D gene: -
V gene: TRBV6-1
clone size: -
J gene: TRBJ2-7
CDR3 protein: CASSEASGGTYEQYF
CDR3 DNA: TGTGCCAGCAGTGAAGCTAGCGGCGGTACCTACGAGCAGTACTTC

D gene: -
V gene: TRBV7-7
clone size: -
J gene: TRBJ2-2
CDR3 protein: CAPGQGSTGELFF
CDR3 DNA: TGTGCCCCAGGGCAGGGGTCCACCGGGGAGCTGTTTTTT

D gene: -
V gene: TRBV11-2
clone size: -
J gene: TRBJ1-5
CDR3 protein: CASSSEVNQPQHF
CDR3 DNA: TGTGCCAGCAGCTCGGAGGTCAATCAGCCCCAGCATTTT